This note documents a single T cell receptor (beta chain) sequence. Its antigen specificity is not known. The germline gene is not matched at one end of the junction; a read error may be the cause. Instrument used: Illumina HiSeq 1500. TCRdb reran the public reads through fastp at Q25 and MiXCR, keeping productive beta chains. Under each unique CDR3 protein, matching rows form one entry showing the most common genes and DNA. This sample lists about 740,000 distinct CDR3 sequences; 35% to 45% were detected once. 2.5% to 3% of the sample is taken by the ten largest. This sample is part of a study of T cell repertoires in cytomegalovirus infection (dated by TCRdb to about 2019). General notes on the study: Donor HLA type was relevant to the analysis, because carriage of CMV infection together with the matching HLA type was indicated by public TCR beta signatures.

Paper-wide results and their limitations: Carriers of CMV infection plus the relevant HLA type were discriminated by the cumulative frequency of public TCR beta family members in the study cohort and in an independent roughly 320-donor cohort. The ex vivo response was dominated by HLA-C-restricted CMV-specific TCR beta clonotypes, which also provided the single most frequent clonotype in two of eight donors.

Measured from the cysteine to the phenylalanine, the CDR3 is 17 residues long. Of all the DNA, just the CDR3 is kept, 51 bases in frame from base 1. Sequences SGHVS (CDR1) and FNYEAQ (CDR2) are obtained from the germline V gene. This receptor chain uses TRBV7-6 and TRBJ2-7; the D gene may be TRBD1 or TRBD2, since each aligns over 6 bases. This TCR derives from a human donor in good health (CMV status not recorded). Some clones in this sample may be carry-over from other donors' samples. Sequenced material: PBMCs. The DNA sequence reads TGTGCCAGCAGCTTCACCGGGGGAGTGGGGGGCTCCTACGAGAAGTACTTC. Translation gives CASSFTGGVGGSYEKYF. The CDR3, completed at both ends by the reference TRBV7-6 and TRBJ2-7 genes, gives the full variable domain GAGVSQSPRYKVTKRGQDVALRCDPISGHVSLYWYRQALGQGPEFLTYFNYEAQQDKSGLPNDRFSAERPEGSISTLTIQRTEQRDSAMYRCASSFTGGVGGSYEKYFGPGTRLTVT.